This entry lists 19 T cell receptor beta chains sequenced from one sample in a study of blood T cell repertoires in COVID-19. Measured with immunoSEQ multiplex PCR; TCRdb has only the in-frame clones, and not every one. The data hold 70,000 to 80,000 clones, with approximately 86% observed a single time. Sequencing was carried out using peripheral blood. All receptors derive from a woman in her fifties or sixties with acute or convalescent COVID-19.

The chain recombines TRBV7-2 with TRBJ2-2, with D perhaps TRBD2 (5 bases). The CDR3 runs to 14 residues. CDR1 and CDR2 (germline): SGHTA, FQGNSA. V was clipped by 4 bases and J by 0 bases, with 6 bases between them. CDR3 protein: CASSSRANTGELFF. The CDR3, as DNA: TGTGCCAGCAGCTCGAGGGCGAACACCGGGGAGCTGTTTTTT.

The V call is TRBV12-3 or TRBV12-4, the J call TRBJ1-6; 8 bases are shared with TRBD1. The trim removed 4 bases at V and 7 bases at J, leaving 0 bases unmatched. This CDR3 contains 13 residues. The CDR3 is CASSYRGNSPLHF. The CDR3 region has the DNA TGTGCCAGCAGTTACAGGGGGAATTCACCCCTCCACTTT.

The chain carries TRBV19 and TRBJ2-2; perhaps TRBD1 as D (6 bases). The V end lost 7 bases, the J end lost 5 bases, and 20 bases lay between the germline ends. CDR3 size: 16 residues. Germline assignment: CDR1 LNHDA and CDR2 SQIVND (reference sequence). CDR3 sequence reads: CASNPPGQKGTGELFF. The DNA for the CDR3 is TGTGCCAGTAATCCCCCGGGACAAAAAGGGACCGGGGAGCTGTTTTTT.

The chain joins TRBV6-1 to TRBJ2-5; TRBD1 matches 8 bases. CDR3 length: 18 amino acids. CDR1 and CDR2 (germline): MNHNS, SASEGT. Unmatched junction bases numbered 18, after V lost 1 base and J lost 8 bases. The CDR3 loop is CASSEGTGLSKSRGTQYF. CDR3 coding DNA: TGTGCCAGCAGTGAAGGGACAGGGCTCTCCAAATCACGGGGAACCCAGTACTTC.

There are a few counts of this clone. This chain connects TRBV6-6 to TRBJ1-2; the match to TRBD1 covers 10 bases. J lost 6 bases, V lost 5 bases, and 6 bases had no gene match. The length of the CDR3 is 14 residues. In germline, CDR1 is MNHNY, CDR2 SVGAGI (reference sequence). In DNA form, the CDR3 reads TGTGCCAGCAGTCGATCCGGGACAGGGGATGGCTACACCTTC. This sequence encodes CASSRSGTGDGYTF.

The gene calls are TRBV29-1 and TRBJ2-3; 12 bases fit TRBD1. The CDR3 is 17 amino acids. CDR1 is SQVTM and CDR2 is ANQGSEA in the germline V gene. V trimming: 0 bases; J trimming: 1 base; junction bases outside the gene matches: 5. In nucleotides, the CDR3 is TGCAGCGTTGAAGATCAGGGACAGGGGGCCGGCACAGATACGCAGTATTTT. Amino acids: CSVEDQGQGAGTDTQYF.

The chain carries TRBV18 and TRBJ1-4; 7 nucleotides match TRBD1. V gave up 4 bases and J gave up 0 bases; unmatched junction bases: 2. Germline V gene data show CDR1 as KGHSH and CDR2 as LQKENI. The CDR3 consists of 15 residues. The CDR3 protein is CASSRGQATNEKLFF. DNA for the CDR3: TGTGCCAGCTCACGAGGACAGGCAACTAATGAAAAACTGTTTTTT. Combining the CDR3 with reference TRBV18 and TRBJ1-4 gives the whole variable domain NAGVMQNPRHLVRRRGQEARLRCSPMKGHSHVYWYRQLPEEGLKFMVYLQKENIIDESGMPKERFSAEFPKEGPSILRIQQVVRGDSAAYFCASSRGQATNEKLFFGSGTQLSVL.

The chain joins TRBV6-6 to TRBJ2-5; D is unclear. The V and J ends lost 0 bases and 4 bases respectively, with 6 bases between them. The germline V gene encodes CDR1 MNHNY and CDR2 SVGAGI (reference sequence). The CDR3 contains 13 residues. The CDR3 here is CASSYSAGETQYF. The DNA of the CDR3 is TGTGCCAGCAGTTACTCAGCCGGAGAGACCCAGTACTTC.

This chain joins TRBV19 and TRBJ2-2, with D tentatively TRBD1 (6 bases). The CDR3 sequence is 15 residues long. Trimming stripped 5 bases from V and 1 base from J, with 11 bases between. Germline V gives CDR1 LNHDA, CDR2 SQIVND (reference sequence). CDR3 sequence (DNA): TGTGCCAGTAGTTTATCAGGGGTGAACACCGGGGAGCTGTTTTTT. Translation: CASSLSGVNTGELFF.

The chain has TRBV11-2 and TRBJ2-7, with TRBD2 matching 10 bases. The CDR3 length is 17 residues. V lost 2 bases to trimming and J lost 0 bases; unmatched junction nucleotides: 7. Germline V gene data show CDR1 as SGHAT and CDR2 as FQNNGV. The CDR3: CASSLLRTSGASYEQYF. Here the CDR3 DNA reads TGTGCCAGCAGCTTACTCCGGACTAGCGGAGCCTCCTACGAGCAGTACTTC.

This chain connects TRBV6-6 to TRBJ2-7; 7 nucleotides align to TRBD2. The germline gives CDR1 MNHNY, CDR2 SVGAGI (reference sequence). Losses at the gene ends were 7 bases for V and 3 bases for J; bases not matched to a gene: 9. CDR3 size: 14 residues. The CDR3 sequence: CASIVGGTRYEQYF. The CDR3 nucleotides read TGTGCCAGCATTGTCGGGGGGACCCGCTACGAGCAGTACTTC.

This sequence joins TRBV15 and TRBJ2-5, with 7 positions matching TRBD1. The CDR3 sequence is 16 residues long. The V segment lost 3 bases and the J segment 5 bases; nucleotides outside the gene matches: 12. CDR1 LNHNV and CDR2 YYDKDF come from the germline V gene (reference sequence). The CDR3 protein is CATSSLGGAQGETQYF. CDR3 bases: TGTGCCACCAGCAGCTTAGGGGGCGCCCAGGGGGAGACCCAGTACTTC.

The chain couples TRBV5-6 to TRBJ1-1; tentatively, D is TRBD1 (6 bases). Trimming cost V 0 bases and J 6 bases, with 18 bases left between them. The length of the CDR3 is 16 residues. CDR1 is SGHDT, CDR2 YYEEEE, per germline. CDR3 loop: CASSLGFGGYLSEAFF. The CDR3 region has the DNA TGTGCCAGCAGCTTGGGGTTTGGGGGCTATCTATCTGAAGCTTTCTTT.

The genes are TRBV7-9 and TRBJ1-4; D gene uncertain. V shed 1 base and J shed 6 bases, with 18 bases lying between them. This CDR3 has 17 residues. Germline CDR1 is SEHNR and CDR2 is FQNEAQ (reference sequence). This chain's CDR3 is CASSLVVFGEVDEKLFF. Written as DNA, the CDR3 is TGTGCCAGCAGCTTAGTGGTGTTTGGGGAGGTAGATGAAAAACTGTTTTTT.

V and J are TRBV24-1 and TRBJ2-2; D may be TRBD1 (5 bases). The V gene lost 6 bases and the J gene lost 7 bases, with 14 bases spanning the gap. CDR1 and CDR2 (germline): KGHDR, SFDVKD. The CDR3 extends over 14 amino acids. The CDR3 bases are TGTGCCACCAGTAGGCCAACAGGAGTCGGGGAGCTGTTTTTT. Encoded protein: CATSRPTGVGELFF.

This chain joins TRBV9 and TRBJ2-5; D unclear. V was pared by 0 bases and J by 6 bases, with 15 bases between. Per germline, CDR1 SGDLS and CDR2 YYNGEE. The CDR3 loop spans 15 amino acids. CDR3 residues: CASSVEVGYPKTQYF. CDR3 coding DNA: TGTGCCAGCAGCGTAGAAGTGGGCTACCCCAAGACCCAGTACTTC.

The V and J genes are TRBV9 and TRBJ2-1; D perhaps matches TRBD2 (5 bases). CDR3 size: 14 residues. Per germline, CDR1 SGDLS and CDR2 YYNGEE. The V and J ends lost 0 bases and 6 bases respectively, with 10 bases between them. CDR3 sequence: CASSVGFGGNEQFF. The CDR3 DNA reads as TGTGCCAGCAGCGTAGGGTTTGGAGGCAATGAGCAGTTCTTC.

The CDR3 nucleotides are TGTGCCAGCAGGTTTCAGACAGGGAGGAATTCACCCCTCCACTTT. Translation: CASRFQTGRNSPLHF. The genes are TRBV2 and TRBJ1-6; TRBD1 matches 7 bases. J gave up 7 bases and V 6 bases, and 9 bases lay outside the gene matches. This CDR3 has 15 residues. From germline, CDR1 is SNHLY and CDR2 FYNNEI.

The chain uses TRBV19 and TRBJ2-3; D is possibly TRBD1 (5 bases). Germline CDR1 LNHDA, CDR2 SQIVND (reference sequence). The CDR3 extends over 12 amino acids. Trimming left V 5 bases short and J 4 bases short, with 7 bases between. CDR3 sequence reads: CASSPTADTQYF. The CDR3 DNA is TGTGCCAGTAGTCCGACAGCAGATACGCAGTATTTT.